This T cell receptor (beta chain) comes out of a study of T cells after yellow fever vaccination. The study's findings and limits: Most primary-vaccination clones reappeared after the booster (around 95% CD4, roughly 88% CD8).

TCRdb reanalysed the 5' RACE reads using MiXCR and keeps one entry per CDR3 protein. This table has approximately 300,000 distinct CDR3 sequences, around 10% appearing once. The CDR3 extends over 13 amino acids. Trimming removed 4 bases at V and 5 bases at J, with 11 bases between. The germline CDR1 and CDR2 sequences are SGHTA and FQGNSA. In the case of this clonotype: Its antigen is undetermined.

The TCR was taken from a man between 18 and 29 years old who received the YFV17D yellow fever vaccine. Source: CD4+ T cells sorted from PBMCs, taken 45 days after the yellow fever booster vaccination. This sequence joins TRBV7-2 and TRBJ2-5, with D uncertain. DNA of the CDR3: TGTGCCAGCAGCTCCATTGTGTCGGAGACCCAGTACTTC. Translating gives CASSSIVSETQYF.